The entry below gives a single TCR beta chain sequence along with its context. Its antigen is unidentified. Other nucleotide sequences from this sample produce the same CDR3. The data stem from a study of shared clonotypes between healthy human individuals. Findings and caveats of the study: Blood alone was sampled, and tissue repertoires likely differ.

Across several immunoSEQ plates, the genomic DNA of each subset was split evenly. Measured with immunoSEQ multiplex PCR; TCRdb has only the in-frame clones, and not every one. Among 550,000 to 800,000 clones listed, 90% were seen once. The sample comprised memory CD8+ T cells from PBMCs. Subset indicated: CD45RO+ cells pooled with CCR7-negative TemRA cells. This receptor was obtained from a man younger than 35 in good health. Some clones in this sample may be carry-over from other donors' samples.

The CDR3 DNA sequence: TGTGCCAGCAGTTACGGGCTAGCGGGAGACACGCAGTATTTT. As protein: CASSYGLAGDTQYF. This chain connects TRBV6-5 to TRBJ2-3; TRBD2 matches at 10 bases. The CDR3 runs 14 residues. The V gene's germline CDR1 is MNHEY and CDR2 SVGAGI. V was clipped by 2 bases and J by 9 bases; unmatched bases: 5.